This TCR beta chain stems from a study of shared clonotypes between healthy human individuals. In germline, CDR1 is SQVTM, CDR2 ANQGSEA. V lost 1 base and J 6 bases, leaving 18 bases between the germline ends. This CDR3 contains 15 residues. Profiling relied on immunoSEQ multiplex PCR, and the TCRdb table lists in-frame clones only, not all of them. The data hold roughly 2.1 million clones, with approximately 94% observed a single time. Naive CD8 cells comprised CD45RO-negative, CCR7-positively selected cells, excluding terminally differentiated effector memory CD45RA+ cells. This clone has more than one count but fewer than ten.

The sequence came from a man younger than 30 in good health. Some clones in this sample may be carry-over from other donors' samples. The sample consisted of naive CD8+ T cells from PBMCs. This chain links TRBV29-1 with TRBJ1-1, with D maybe TRBD1 (6 bases). CDR3: CSVEGIVAGAPEAFF. CDR3 coding DNA: TGCAGCGTTGAAGGGATAGTTGCAGGGGCTCCTGAAGCTTTCTTT.